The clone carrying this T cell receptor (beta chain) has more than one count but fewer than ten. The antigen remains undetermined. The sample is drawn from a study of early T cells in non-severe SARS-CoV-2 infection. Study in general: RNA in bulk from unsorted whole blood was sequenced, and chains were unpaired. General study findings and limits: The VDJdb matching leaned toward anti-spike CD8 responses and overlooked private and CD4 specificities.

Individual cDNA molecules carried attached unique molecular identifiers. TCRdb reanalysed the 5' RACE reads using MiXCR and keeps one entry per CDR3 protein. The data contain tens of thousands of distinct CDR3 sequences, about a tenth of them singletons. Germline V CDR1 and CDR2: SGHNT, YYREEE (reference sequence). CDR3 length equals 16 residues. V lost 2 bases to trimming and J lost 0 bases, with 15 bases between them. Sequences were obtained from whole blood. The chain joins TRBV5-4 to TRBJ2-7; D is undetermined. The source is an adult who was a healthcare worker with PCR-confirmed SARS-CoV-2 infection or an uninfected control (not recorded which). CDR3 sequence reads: CASSFDASLSSYEQYF. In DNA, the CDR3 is TGTGCCAGCAGCTTCGACGCCTCCCTTAGCTCCTACGAGCAGTACTTC.